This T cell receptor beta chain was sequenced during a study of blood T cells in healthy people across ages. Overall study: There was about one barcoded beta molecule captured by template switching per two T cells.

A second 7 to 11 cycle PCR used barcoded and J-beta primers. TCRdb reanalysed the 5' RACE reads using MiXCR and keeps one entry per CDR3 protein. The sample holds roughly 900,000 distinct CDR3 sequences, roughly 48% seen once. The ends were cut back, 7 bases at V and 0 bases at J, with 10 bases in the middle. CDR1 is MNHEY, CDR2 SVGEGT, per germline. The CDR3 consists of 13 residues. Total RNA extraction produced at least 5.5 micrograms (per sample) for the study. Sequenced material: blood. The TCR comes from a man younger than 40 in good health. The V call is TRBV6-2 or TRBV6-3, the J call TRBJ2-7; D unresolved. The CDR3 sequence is CASKDTYSYEQYF. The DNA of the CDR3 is TGTGCCAGCAAGGATACGTACTCCTACGAGCAGTACTTC.